The 32 T cell receptor beta chains below all came from one sample that was sequenced in a study of cytomegalovirus exposure and HLA in healthy donors. With 60 Vbeta and 13 Jbeta primers, the PCR was carried out. TCRdb's table, derived via immunoSEQ multiplex PCR, lists solely in-frame clones and lacks some. The sample includes roughly 170,000 clones, 75% to 90% of them seen just once. Sequences were obtained from PBMCs. All receptors derive from a boy under 18 in good health and CMV-seronegative.

The table lists this clone with a count of one. The chain joins TRBV19 to TRBJ1-3; a possible D gene is TRBD1 (6 bases). The CDR3 consists of 15 residues. The V gene lost 6 bases and the J gene lost 0 bases, with 12 bases spanning the gap. Germline-derived CDR1 and CDR2 are LNHDA and SQIVND (reference sequence). The CDR3 here is CASSEQGPSGNTIYF. The CDR3 coding sequence is TGTGCCAGTAGCGAACAGGGCCCCTCTGGAAACACCATATATTTT.

This chain joins TRBV6-6 and TRBJ2-5; 7 bases match TRBD2. The CDR3 length is 14 residues. V lost 5 bases and J lost 4; bases outside the gene matches: 7. Germline-derived CDR1 and CDR2 are MNHNY and SVGAGI (reference sequence). The CDR3 sequence: CASSHLAEAETQYF. CDR3 DNA sequence: TGTGCCAGCAGTCACCTAGCGGAGGCAGAGACCCAGTACTTC.

This clone was observed a single time. The chain carries TRBV6-1 and TRBJ2-1; TRBD2 is a possible D gene (5 bases). Germline values: CDR1 MNHNS, CDR2 SASEGT. The CDR3 runs to 15 residues. The V end lost 3 bases, the J end lost 1 base, and 10 bases lay between the germline ends. CDR3 DNA: TGTGCCAGCAGTGAGAATAGCGATTCCTACAATGAGCAGTTCTTC. It encodes CASSENSDSYNEQFF.

The rearrangement uses TRBV5-1 and TRBJ1-5; the match to TRBD1 covers 10 bases. The V segment lost 4 bases and the J segment 4 bases; nucleotides outside the gene matches: 17. The CDR3 sequence is 19 residues long. In germline, CDR1 is SGHRS, CDR2 YFSETQ. The CDR3 region is CASSVTGGSGTLTNQPQHF. The CDR3, as DNA: TGCGCCAGCAGCGTGACAGGGGGCTCAGGGACCCTCACGAATCAGCCCCAGCATTTT.

The sample holds one count of this clone. The chain recombines TRBV11-3 with TRBJ2-5; 9 bases map to TRBD2. Trimming removed 1 base from V and 8 bases from J; junction bases left unmatched: 8. CDR3 size: 15 residues. Germline loops: CDR1 SGHNT, CDR2 YENEEA. CDR3 protein: CASSLGSSGIRTQYF. In DNA form, the CDR3 reads TGTGCCAGCAGCTTAGGCTCTAGCGGGATTAGAACCCAGTACTTC.

The V call is TRBV7-2, the J call TRBJ2-7, with D tentatively TRBD2 (5 bases). The CDR3 spans 16 residues. V lost 2 bases to trimming and J lost 1 base, with 15 bases between them. Germline V CDR1 and CDR2: SGHTA, FQGNSA. The CDR3 is CASSLSTAALSYEQYF. The CDR3 coding sequence is TGTGCCAGCAGCTTAAGTACAGCGGCACTTTCCTACGAGCAGTACTTC.

The CDR3 loop is CASSSRVIAGGSQETQYF. In nucleotides, the CDR3 is TGTGCCAGCAGTTCTAGGGTGATAGCGGGAGGCAGCCAAGAGACCCAGTACTTC. V gene TRBV25-1 combines with J gene TRBJ2-5; 10 nucleotides match TRBD2. The CDR3 totals 18 residues. V was pared by 5 bases and J by 1 base, with 13 bases of the junction left unmatched. CDR1 is MGHDK, CDR2 SYGVNS, per germline.

The gene calls are TRBV5-1 and TRBJ2-3; TRBD2 agrees at 7 bases. J was trimmed by 4 bases and V by 1 base; bases with no gene match: 6. CDR3 length: 15 amino acids. Germline lookup yields CDR1 SGHRS and CDR2 YFSETQ. CDR3 loop: CASSLNLGLSDTQYF. DNA for the CDR3: TGCGCCAGCAGCTTGAATCTGGGACTATCAGATACGCAGTATTTT.

This chain connects TRBV30 to TRBJ1-5; 9 positions agree with TRBD1. CDR1 is GTSNPN and CDR2 is SVGIG in the germline V gene (reference sequence). This CDR3 region has 15 residues. J was trimmed by 6 bases and V by 1 base; bases with no gene match: 7. CDR3 region: CAWSEGQGLFQPQHF. The CDR3 nucleotides are TGTGCCTGGAGTGAAGGACAGGGGCTTTTTCAGCCCCAGCATTTT.

The chain recombines TRBV19 with TRBJ1-1, with D maybe TRBD1 (6 bases). The CDR3 is made up of 15 amino acids. Germline values: CDR1 LNHDA, CDR2 SQIVND (reference sequence). V lost 5 bases and J lost 4, with 17 bases in between. The CDR3 loop is CASSLTRGIGTEAFF. In DNA form, the CDR3 reads TGTGCCAGTAGTTTGACCAGGGGAATAGGCACTGAAGCTTTCTTT.

The chain joins TRBV6-1 to TRBJ1-1; no definite D call. CDR3 length: 14 amino acids. Between the trimmed V and J ends, which lost 5 bases and 3 bases, there was a span of 13 bases. Germline CDR1 is MNHNS and CDR2 is SASEGT. Written as DNA, the CDR3 is TGTGCCAGCAGTTCCTTCGTCGCGGACACTGAAGCTTTCTTT. It codes for CASSSFVADTEAFF.

The chain joins TRBV30 to TRBJ1-2, with D tentatively TRBD1 (5 bases). The V and J ends lost 8 bases and 4 bases respectively, with 14 bases between them. This CDR3 is built from 12 residues. In germline, CDR1 is GTSNPN, CDR2 SVGIG (reference sequence). In DNA, the CDR3 is TGTGCCCGACAGTCTCCTAGCTATGGCTACACCTTC. Amino acids: CARQSPSYGYTF. The whole variable domain, filled in from reference TRBV30 and TRBJ1-2, reads SQTIHQWPATLVQPVGSPLSLECTVEGTSNPNLYWYRQAAGRGLQLLFYSVGIGQISSEVPQNLSASRPQDRQFILSSKKLLLSDSGFYLCARQSPSYGYTFGSGTRLTVV.

V is TRBV4-2 and J is TRBJ1-4, with unresolved D. Per germline, CDR1 LGHNA and CDR2 YNFKEQ. Deletions cut 5 bases from V and 8 bases from J, with 18 bases between. The CDR3 is 15 amino acids. This CDR3 is CASSAFSGSSEKLFF. The CDR3 DNA reads TGTGCCAGCAGCGCCTTTTCCGGGTCGTCCGAAAAACTGTTTTTT.

The rearrangement links TRBV28 to TRBJ2-2, with D possibly matching TRBD1 (6 bases). With 7 bases removed from V and 4 bases from J, the gap between germline ends came to 13 bases. The CDR3 spans 14 residues. The germline V gene encodes CDR1 MDHEN and CDR2 SYDVKM. CDR3 sequence reads: CASKAWGLTGELFF. CDR3 DNA: TGTGCCAGCAAAGCATGGGGGCTCACCGGGGAGCTGTTTTTT.

The chain employs TRBV2 and TRBJ1-2, with D uncertain. CDR1 and CDR2 from the germline V gene are SNHLY and FYNNEI. The length of the CDR3 is 15 residues. V lost 5 bases and J 0 bases, leaving 13 bases between the germline ends. Written as DNA, the CDR3 is TGTGCCAGCAGTCTTCCCTGGGGAGCTAACTATGGCTACACCTTC. Protein: CASSLPWGANYGYTF.

This sequence joins TRBV2 and TRBJ2-7, with 10 bases matching TRBD1. In germline, CDR1 is SNHLY, CDR2 FYNNEI. The CDR3 consists of 14 residues. V trimming: 7 bases; J trimming: 6 bases; junction bases outside the gene matches: 9. CDR3 protein: CASTYRDRGSEQYF. CDR3 DNA: TGTGCCAGCACCTATAGGGACAGGGGAAGCGAGCAGTACTTC. The variable domain in full, with the rest retrieved from reference TRBV2 and TRBJ2-7, is EPEVTQTPSHQVTQMGQEVILRCVPISNHLYFYWYRQILGQKVEFLVSFYNNEISEKSEIFDDQFSVERPDGSNFTLKIRSTKLEDSAMYFCASTYRDRGSEQYFGPGTRLTVT.

This chain uses TRBV6-1 with TRBJ1-1, with D tentatively TRBD1 (6 bases). This CDR3 contains 13 residues. Germline values: CDR1 MNHNS, CDR2 SASEGT. V lost 10 bases, J lost 4 bases, and 16 bases lay in between. In DNA form, the CDR3 reads TGTGCCACCACACTAGGGGGGGGCACTGAAGCTTTCTTT. It encodes CATTLGGGTEAFF.

This chain connects TRBV29-1 to TRBJ1-2, with 10 nucleotides matching TRBD1. CDR3 length: 14 residues. Germline CDR1 reads SQVTM; CDR2 reads ANQGSEA. V was clipped by 2 bases and J by 8 bases; unmatched bases: 8. The CDR3: CSVETDRGVKGYTF. The CDR3 DNA reads TGCAGCGTTGAAACGGACAGGGGGGTTAAGGGCTACACCTTC.

In this sample, this clone turned up a few times. The CDR3 DNA sequence: TGCAGCGTTGAAAAAGACAGGGGTAGCACAGATACGCAGTATTTT. It codes for CSVEKDRGSTDTQYF. This rearrangement joins TRBV29-1 to TRBJ2-3, with TRBD1 matching 8 bases. The V gene end was trimmed by 2 bases and the J gene end by 0 bases; junction bases not matched to a gene: 4. This CDR3 has 15 amino acids. Germline V gene data show CDR1 as SQVTM and CDR2 as ANQGSEA.

The V and J genes are TRBV12-5 and TRBJ2-1; tentative D call: TRBD2 (6 bases). Deletions cut 9 bases from V and 4 bases from J, with 16 bases between. Looked up from germline, CDR1 is LGHNT and CDR2 is FRNRAP. This CDR3 contains 14 residues. CDR3 sequence reads: CASVGDFAYNEQFF. The CDR3 DNA is TGTGCTAGCGTCGGGGACTTCGCGTACAATGAGCAGTTCTTC.

V is TRBV2 and J is TRBJ2-7; 7 nucleotides match TRBD2. The CDR3 totals 12 residues. CDR1 is SNHLY and CDR2 is FYNNEI in the germline V gene. The DNA for the CDR3 is TGTGCCAGCAGTGAATCTAGCGGCCGCCGTTCAGTC. This sequence encodes CASSESSGRRSV.

This clone appeared a few times. The chain couples TRBV4-1 to TRBJ2-5; the match to TRBD2 covers 16 bases. The V segment lost 3 bases and the J segment 4 bases; nucleotides outside the gene matches: 5. Germline V lookup: CDR1 MGHRA, CDR2 YSYEKL. This CDR3 is built from 17 residues. As DNA, the CDR3 is TGCGCCAGCAGCCAGAGGGGACTAGCGGGGGGGAGAGAGACCCAGTACTTC. It codes for CASSQRGLAGGRETQYF.

About this clone: One junction end does not reproduce the germline sequence, and a read error may be involved. The chain recombines TRBV4-2 with TRBJ1-1; D is unresolved. From germline, CDR1 is LGHNA and CDR2 YNFKEQ. The CDR3 has 12 amino acids. CDR3 protein: CASSQVNTEAFF. CDR3 nucleotide sequence: TGTGCCAGCAGCCAAGTCAACACCGAAGCTTTCTTT.

This chain joins TRBV19 and TRBJ1-2; 7 nucleotides match TRBD1. From germline, CDR1 is LNHDA and CDR2 SQIVND (reference sequence). This CDR3 is built from 14 residues. Germline trimming cut 3 bases from V and 4 bases from J; bases unmatched to any gene: 5. This CDR3 reads CASSMPGDSYGYTF. The CDR3 bases are TGTGCCAGTAGTATGCCGGGGGACAGCTATGGCTACACCTTC.

V and J are TRBV27 and TRBJ2-1; TRBD1 aligns across 8 bases. Germline V gene sequence: CDR1 MNHEY, CDR2 SMNVEV (reference sequence). The CDR3 loop spans 14 amino acids. The trim removed 5 bases at V and 6 bases at J, leaving 6 bases unmatched. The DNA for the CDR3 is TGTGCCAGCAGTCAGAGACAGGGGCCCAATGAGCAGTTCTTC. Translated: CASSQRQGPNEQFF.

V gene TRBV6-1 combines with J gene TRBJ2-7, with D possibly matching TRBD2 (6 bases). CDR1 is MNHNS, CDR2 SASEGT, per germline. Between the trimmed V and J ends, which lost 6 bases and 0 bases, there was a span of 15 bases. There are 15 residues in the CDR3. CDR3 amino acids: CASRLYGGDSYEQYF. CDR3 bases: TGTGCCAGCAGACTTTATGGCGGGGACTCCTACGAGCAGTACTTC.

V is TRBV12-5 and J is TRBJ1-1; 8 nucleotides line up with TRBD1. In germline, CDR1 is LGHNT, CDR2 FRNRAP. The CDR3 loop spans 15 amino acids. V was pared by 5 bases and J by 6 bases, with 11 bases of the junction left unmatched. This CDR3 reads CASGETTGAKAEAFF. The DNA for the CDR3 is TGTGCTAGTGGTGAAACGACAGGGGCAAAGGCTGAAGCTTTCTTT.

Written as DNA, the CDR3 is TGTGCTAGTGCCGAGGACAGGGGAACCTATGGCTACACCTTC. This encodes CASAEDRGTYGYTF. The chain employs TRBV12-5 and TRBJ1-2; TRBD1 aligns across 9 bases. CDR1 and CDR2 (germline): LGHNT, FRNRAP. V trimming: 7 bases; J trimming: 4 bases; junction bases outside the gene matches: 7. This CDR3 is 14 amino acids long.

The V and J genes are TRBV9 and TRBJ2-3; D call uncertain. Trimming took 0 bases from V and 5 from J, leaving 10 bases between them. The CDR3 contains 14 residues. From germline, CDR1 is SGDLS and CDR2 YYNGEE. The CDR3 here is CASSVDTVGDTQYF. CDR3 in DNA: TGTGCCAGCAGCGTAGATACAGTGGGAGATACGCAGTATTTT. Using reference TRBV9 and TRBJ2-3 for the parts outside the CDR3, the full variable domain is DSGVTQTPKHLITATGQRVTLRCSPRSGDLSVYWYQQSLDQGLQFLIQYYNGEERAKGNILERFSAQQFPDLHSELNLSSLELGDSALYFCASSVDTVGDTQYFGPGTRLTVL.

This chain uses TRBV2 with TRBJ1-1; D unresolved. The V gene lost 3 bases and the J gene lost 4 bases, with 12 bases spanning the gap. Looked up from germline, CDR1 is SNHLY and CDR2 is FYNNEI. There are 14 residues in the CDR3. The DNA for the CDR3 is TGTGCCAGCAGTGAGACCTCCCGGGGCACTGAAGCTTTCTTT. As protein: CASSETSRGTEAFF. The full variable domain, rest sourced from reference TRBV2 and TRBJ1-1, is EPEVTQTPSHQVTQMGQEVILRCVPISNHLYFYWYRQILGQKVEFLVSFYNNEISEKSEIFDDQFSVERPDGSNFTLKIRSTKLEDSAMYFCASSETSRGTEAFFGQGTRLTVV.

The chain uses TRBV4-1 and TRBJ2-2, with 8 positions matching TRBD2. Germline CDR1 and CDR2: MGHRA and YSYEKL. CDR3 size: 15 residues. The ends lost 8 bases at V and 5 bases at J; junction bases unmatched: 10. CDR3 bases: TGCGCCAGCCAGTCGCGGGGGGTAGGGACCGGGGAGCTGTTTTTT. Its protein product is CASQSRGVGTGELFF.

The chain couples TRBV7-8 to TRBJ2-2; 8 bases match TRBD2. The V gene end was trimmed by 8 bases and the J gene end by 5 bases; junction bases not matched to a gene: 7. This CDR3 is built from 14 residues. Germline V gene data show CDR1 as SGHVS and CDR2 as FQNEAQ. The CDR3 protein is CASLPLAETGELFF. CDR3 bases: TGTGCCAGCCTACCACTAGCGGAGACCGGGGAGCTGTTTTTT. The full variable domain, in which reference TRBV7-8 and TRBJ2-2 provide the parts outside the CDR3, is GAGVSQSPRYKVAKRGQDVALRCDPISGHVSLFWYQQALGQGPEFLTYFQNEAQLDKSGLPSDRFFAERPEGSVSTLKIQRTQQEDSAVYLCASLPLAETGELFFGEGSRLTVL.